The clone carrying this T cell receptor (beta chain) showed up just a few times. Its antigen is not known. The sample comes from a study of T cells after yellow fever vaccination. Study-level findings and limits: Post-booster repertoires contained most primary-vaccination clones again (approximately 95% CD4, around 89% CD8). Contamination of FACS-sorted repertoires by abundant clonotypes from the bulk population could occur.

TCRdb re-derived calls from the 5' RACE reads in MiXCR, one entry per CDR3 protein. The repertoire holds 250,000 or so distinct CDR3 sequences, with 6.7% as singletons. Between the trimmed V and J ends, which lost 8 bases and 2 bases, there was a span of 12 bases. This CDR3 comprises 13 residues. Germline CDR1 reads SGHTA; CDR2 reads FQGNSA. The material sequenced was CD4+ T cells sorted from PBMCs, taken on the day of the yellow fever booster vaccination. The origin of this receptor is a man between 25 and 39 years old who received the YFV17D yellow fever vaccine. The chain joins TRBV7-2 to TRBJ2-5, with D possibly being TRBD1 or TRBD2 (5 bases each). The CDR3 region has the DNA TGTGCCAGCTCGGGGCGGCCGCAAGAGACCCAGTACTTC. Amino acids: CASSGRPQETQYF.